These 18 T cell receptor beta chains were all obtained from the same sample, sequenced in a study of blood T cell repertoires in COVID-19 (dated by TCRdb to the early 2020s). Libraries came from the immunoSEQ multiplex PCR assay. TCRdb re-hosts the immuneACCESS table, in-frame sequences only. Its copies lack some clones; in the studies checked, an unresolved V gene accounts for under half of them, and the cause for the rest is not known. The sample includes roughly 80,000 clones, with 60% to 80% observed a single time. The ten largest clones capture about 15% of the sample. The specimen sequenced was peripheral blood. The receptors were sampled from a man aged 65 to 85 with active or convalescent COVID-19.

This chain joins TRBV7-2 and TRBJ1-1; TRBD1 matches 9 bases. CDR1 and CDR2 (germline): SGHTA, FQGNSA. The CDR3 is made up of 14 amino acids. The V segment lost 5 bases and the J segment 3 bases; nucleotides outside the gene matches: 4. Here the CDR3 reads CASSTRQGDTEAFF. CDR3 bases: TGTGCCAGCAGCACCCGACAGGGGGACACTGAAGCTTTCTTT.

CDR3 DNA sequence: TGCGCCAGCAGCCAACATCCAACAGGGGAAGAGACCCAGTACTTC. The encoded protein is CASSQHPTGEETQYF. The chain carries TRBV4-1 and TRBJ2-5; 7 bases line up with TRBD1. The V segment lost 2 bases and the J segment 3 bases; nucleotides outside the gene matches: 6. The CDR3 sequence is 15 residues long. Per germline, CDR1 MGHRA and CDR2 YSYEKL.

The chain links TRBV12-5 to TRBJ2-3; TRBD1 matches 7 bases. The germline V gene encodes CDR1 LGHNT and CDR2 FRNRAP. This CDR3 contains 13 residues. The V segment lost 6 bases and the J segment 6 bases; nucleotides outside the gene matches: 6. DNA of the CDR3: TGTGCTAGTGGAGTTACAGGGGCTGATACGCAGTATTTT. As protein: CASGVTGADTQYF.

This clone occurred a few times. The V and J genes are TRBV2 and TRBJ2-3, with TRBD2 matching over 12 bases. The V segment lost 2 bases and the J segment 2 bases; nucleotides outside the gene matches: 5. This CDR3 has 17 residues. Per germline, CDR1 SNHLY and CDR2 FYNNEI. This chain's CDR3 is CASSERLAGDFTDTQYF. DNA of the CDR3: TGTGCCAGCAGTGAAAGACTAGCGGGGGACTTCACAGATACGCAGTATTTT.

This CDR3 is CASSFYGGRMVAEAFF. The CDR3 DNA sequence: TGTGCCAGCAGCTTTTACGGGGGGCGTATGGTGGCTGAAGCTTTCTTT. The gene calls are TRBV5-4 and TRBJ1-1, with D possibly TRBD1 on 6 matching bases. The length of the CDR3 is 16 residues. V was pared by 2 bases and J by 6 bases, with 20 bases between. Germline V lookup: CDR1 SGHNT, CDR2 YYREEE (reference sequence).

The rearrangement joins TRBV5-6 to TRBJ1-3; D not resolved. CDR3 length: 13 residues. Germline V lookup: CDR1 SGHDT, CDR2 YYEEEE. Trimming removed 1 base from V and 4 bases from J, with 6 bases in between. This chain's CDR3 is CASSLSAGNTIYF. In DNA form, the CDR3 reads TGTGCCAGCAGCTTGTCAGCGGGAAACACCATATATTTT.

The chain uses TRBV28 and TRBJ2-7; D possibly corresponds to TRBD2 (7 bases). CDR1 is MDHEN, CDR2 SYDVKM, per germline. With 2 bases removed from V and 5 bases from J, the gap between germline ends came to 13 bases. This CDR3 spans 14 amino acids. CDR3 loop: CASSLGGAPHEQYF. DNA of the CDR3: TGTGCCAGCAGTTTAGGGGGGGCGCCCCACGAGCAGTACTTC.

The V and J genes are TRBV7-9 and TRBJ1-2; D is unclear. The CDR3 contains 12 residues. Germline V gene lookup returns CDR1 SEHNR and CDR2 FQNEAQ (reference sequence). V shed 1 base and J shed 8 bases, with 8 bases lying between them. The CDR3 DNA follows: TGTGCCAGCAGCTTAGTAGAGATGGGCTACACCTTC. Encoded protein: CASSLVEMGYTF.

V gene TRBV5-6 combines with J gene TRBJ1-3; the match to TRBD1 covers 8 bases. Germline V CDR1 and CDR2: SGHDT, YYEEEE. With 3 bases clipped from V and 0 bases from J, the junction kept 11 bases outside the gene matches. This CDR3 spans 18 amino acids. CDR3 sequence: CASSWSWGDRGSGNTIYF. CDR3 nucleotide sequence: TGTGCCAGCAGCTGGTCGTGGGGAGACAGGGGCTCTGGAAACACCATATATTTT.

The CDR3 sequence: CASSVVSDRANEQFF. CDR3 in DNA: TGTGCCAGCAGCGTAGTGTCCGACAGGGCAAATGAGCAGTTCTTC. V is TRBV9 and J is TRBJ2-1, with 7 bases matching TRBD1. The CDR3 contains 15 residues. Germline values: CDR1 SGDLS, CDR2 YYNGEE. V lost 0 bases and J lost 7; bases outside the gene matches: 7.

This rearrangement joins TRBV2 to TRBJ1-5; D may be TRBD1 (5 bases). The germline gives CDR1 SNHLY, CDR2 FYNNEI. The CDR3 consists of 12 residues. Trimming shortened V by 8 bases and J by 5 bases, and 10 bases separated the two germline ends. The CDR3 sequence is CASQGEDQPQHF. CDR3 DNA: TGTGCCAGCCAGGGTGAAGATCAGCCCCAGCATTTT.

The chain carries TRBV6-5 and TRBJ2-5, with 10 bases identical to TRBD2. From germline, CDR1 is MNHEY and CDR2 SVGAGI. Germline trimming cut 7 bases from V and 7 bases from J; bases unmatched to any gene: 9. The CDR3 has 14 amino acids. CDR3 region: CASTSGGEYATQYF. The CDR3 nucleotides read TGTGCCAGCACCAGCGGGGGGGAATATGCGACCCAGTACTTC.

This clone was seen only once. The V call is TRBV28, the J call TRBJ2-6; no firm D call. The CDR3 has 14 amino acids. CDR1 and CDR2 from the germline V gene are MDHEN and SYDVKM. Trimming took 3 bases from V and 0 from J, leaving 3 bases between them. CDR3 region: CASSFNSGANVLTF. In DNA form, the CDR3 reads TGTGCCAGCAGTTTTAACTCTGGGGCCAACGTCCTGACTTTC.

This clone was seen more than once but under ten times. The rearrangement uses TRBV7-9 and TRBJ1-5, with a tentative D call TRBD1 (5 bases). Per germline, CDR1 SEHNR and CDR2 FQNEAQ (reference sequence). This CDR3 is 14 amino acids long. V shed 5 bases and J shed 2 bases, with 10 bases lying between them. CDR3 protein: CASSQGRGNQPQHF. The CDR3 DNA sequence: TGTGCCAGCAGCCAGGGCAGGGGCAATCAGCCCCAGCATTTT.

The V gene is TRBV5-4, the J gene TRBJ2-2; 7 bases agree with TRBD1. From germline, CDR1 is SGHNT and CDR2 YYREEE (reference sequence). J was trimmed by 0 bases and V by 4 bases; bases with no gene match: 6. The CDR3 is made up of 16 amino acids. DNA for the CDR3: TGTGCCAGCAGCCCAGGGACAGACGCGAACACCGGGGAGCTGTTTTTT. Amino acids: CASSPGTDANTGELFF.

This chain joins TRBV24-1 and TRBJ1-6; 7 bases map to TRBD1. The CDR3 contains 14 residues. J was trimmed by 6 bases and V by 4 bases; bases with no gene match: 2. Germline loops: CDR1 KGHDR, CDR2 SFDVKD. CDR3 amino acids: CATSEGQLNSPLHF. The CDR3 DNA reads as TGTGCCACCAGTGAGGGACAGCTTAATTCACCCCTCCACTTT.

The chain uses TRBV4-1 and TRBJ2-3, with 9 bases fitting TRBD2. CDR1 MGHRA and CDR2 YSYEKL come from the germline V gene. The J segment lost 2 bases and the V segment lost 2 bases, leaving 5 bases of the junction unmatched. This CDR3 comprises 16 residues. CDR3 coding DNA: TGCGCCAGCAGCCAAATGACTAGCGGCCCCACAGATACGCAGTATTTT. This encodes CASSQMTSGPTDTQYF.

The chain has TRBV27 and TRBJ2-1; TRBD1 matches 11 bases. CDR1 MNHEY and CDR2 SMNVEV come from the germline V gene (reference sequence). The CDR3 extends over 16 amino acids. J was trimmed by 9 bases and V by 4 bases; bases with no gene match: 11. The CDR3 spells CASSSTGTGGTGEQFF. The CDR3 nucleotides read TGTGCCAGCAGTTCCACCGGGACAGGGGGAACAGGTGAGCAGTTCTTC.